Following are 4 T cell receptor beta chains from one sample sequenced in a study of blood T cells in healthy people across ages. Next came a second PCR, run for about 7 to 12 cycles, which used a sample-barcoded 5' primer along with a J-beta primer mix. TCRdb reprocessed the 5' RACE reads with MiXCR, giving one entry per CDR3 protein. The profile shows more than 650,000 distinct CDR3 sequences, roughly 20% of them singletons. The sequenced sample consisted of blood. The receptors stem from a man in his 70s in good health.

The J gene is TRBJ2-1, the V gene TRBV3-1; 8 bases line up with TRBD2. This CDR3 contains 14 residues. J lost 10 bases, V lost 5 bases, and 10 bases had no gene match. Germline assignment: CDR1 LGHDT and CDR2 YNNKEL (reference sequence). For the CDR3, the DNA is TGTGCCAGCAGCGTCGGGACTAGTTTCGACGAGCAGTTCTTC. Protein: CASSVGTSFDEQFF.

This clonotype was detected only a few times. The CDR3 region is CASSQGGLGGTPYNEQFF. The CDR3 region has the DNA TGCGCCAGCAGCCAAGGGGGATTAGGGGGGACACCGTACAATGAGCAGTTCTTC. The J gene is TRBJ2-1, the V gene TRBV4-1; TRBD1 or TRBD2 may be the D gene (6 bases each). V lost 1 base, J lost 4 bases, and 20 bases lay in between. CDR3 length equals 18 residues. Per germline, CDR1 MGHRA and CDR2 YSYEKL.

At least ten counts were recorded for this clonotype. The chain recombines TRBV7-9 with TRBJ1-2; 7 bases are a match to TRBD1. V trimming: 4 bases; J trimming: 4 bases; junction bases outside the gene matches: 6. The CDR3 is 14 residues long. Germline V lookup: CDR1 SEHNR, CDR2 FQNEAQ (reference sequence). CDR3: CASSSTGFVYGYTF. Here the CDR3 DNA reads TGTGCCAGCAGCTCGACAGGGTTCGTCTATGGCTACACCTTC.

The chain joins TRBV19 to TRBJ2-7; a possible D gene is TRBD2 (5 bases). Germline CDR1 and CDR2: LNHDA and SQIVND (reference sequence). Trimming shortened V by 7 bases and J by 3 bases, and 13 bases separated the two germline ends. The CDR3 sequence is 13 residues long. This chain's CDR3 is CASTGGTLYEQYF. CDR3 DNA: TGTGCCAGTACCGGAGGTACACTCTACGAGCAGTACTTC.